Following are 8 T cell receptor beta chains from one sample sequenced in a study of T cell repertoires in cytomegalovirus infection. No antigens are known for them. TCRdb passed the reads through MiXCR, listing each CDR3 protein once. Here the sample spans approximately 81,000 distinct CDR3 sequences, roughly a quarter being singletons. This specimen was CD8+ T cells from cultured PBMCs, taken from culture after CMV antigen stimulation. The receptors originated from a human donor in good health (CMV status not recorded). Some clones in this sample may be carry-over from other donors' samples.

Concerning this clonotype itself: A read error is possible here, since a much larger clone lies one base away. V usage is TRBV11-2 and J usage is TRBJ2-1; TRBD2 might be the D (6 bases). The CDR3 contains 15 residues. Germline CDR1 and CDR2: SGHAT and FQNNGV. The CDR3 coding sequence is TGTGCCAGCAGCTTAGCGGACTACCAGGGTAATGAGCAGATCTTC. This translates into CASSLADYQGNEQIF.

This clonotype was counted once. The J gene is TRBJ2-5, the V gene TRBV20-1; either TRBD1 or TRBD2 may supply D (5 bases each). The CDR3 consists of 15 residues. Germline values: CDR1 DFQATT, CDR2 SNEGSKA (reference sequence). The ends were cut back, 0 bases at V and 1 base at J, with 12 bases in the middle. The CDR3 loop is CSARDEGEIQETQYF. CDR3 DNA sequence: TGCAGTGCTAGAGACGAAGGGGAGATCCAAGAGACCCAGTACTTC.

The chain has TRBV25-1 and TRBJ2-2; the D gene is possibly TRBD1 (6 bases). The germline V gene has CDR1 MGHDK and CDR2 SYGVNS. The CDR3 contains 17 residues. Trimming stripped 1 base from V and 0 bases from J, with 12 bases between. CDR3 protein: CASSEWGQSPNTGELFF. In DNA form, the CDR3 reads TGTGCCAGCAGTGAATGGGGGCAGTCCCCGAACACCGGGGAGCTGTTTTTT.

The sample holds many counts of this clonotype. The V gene is TRBV7-2, the J gene TRBJ2-6; possible D gene TRBD2, 6 bases. The germline V gene encodes CDR1 SGHTA and CDR2 FQGNSA. V was shortened by 5 bases and J by 1 base, with 9 bases between the two germline ends. CDR3 length: 15 amino acids. For the CDR3, the DNA is TGTGCCAGCAGCACGGAGGGGTCTGGGGCCAACGTCCTGACTTTC. Encoded protein: CASSTEGSGANVLTF.

This clonotype has a handful of counts. CDR3: CASSSRGGKEDGDTQYF. The CDR3 DNA reads TGTGCCAGCAGCTCGCGGGGGGGGAAGGAGGACGGAGATACGCAGTATTTT. This rearrangement joins TRBV7-9 to TRBJ2-3; 9 bases agree with TRBD2. This CDR3 region has 17 residues. V was pared by 4 bases and J by 5 bases, with 13 bases of the junction left unmatched. Germline lookup yields CDR1 SEHNR and CDR2 FQNEAQ (reference sequence).

This clonotype was detected only once. The J gene is TRBJ1-1, the V gene TRBV5-6, with a tentative D call TRBD1 (5 bases). The V end lost 2 bases, the J end lost 4 bases, and 15 bases lay between the germline ends. Per germline, CDR1 SGHDT and CDR2 YYEEEE. CDR3 size: 15 residues. This CDR3 reads CASSFRRDLITEAFF. The CDR3 DNA sequence: TGTGCCAGCAGCTTTCGGAGGGACCTTATCACTGAAGCTTTCTTT.

There are a few counts of this clonotype. This sequence joins TRBV4-1 and TRBJ1-5; D might be TRBD1 (5 bases). This CDR3 is 15 amino acids long. In germline, CDR1 is MGHRA, CDR2 YSYEKL. V was cut by 0 bases and J by 6 bases, with 12 bases left in between. The DNA of the CDR3 is TGCGCCAGCAGCCAAGATAGGAGGGGTGGTCAGCCCCAGCATTTT. As protein: CASSQDRRGGQPQHF.

This clonotype was detected many times. The chain uses TRBV5-4 and TRBJ2-3; D is uncertain. Trimming took off 0 bases at V and 5 bases at J, with 7 bases between the two ends. The germline CDR1 and CDR2 sequences are SGHNT and YYREEE (reference sequence). This CDR3 is built from 13 residues. CDR3 sequence reads: CASSLARQDTQYF. DNA for the CDR3: TGTGCCAGCAGCTTGGCACGTCAAGATACGCAGTATTTT. The whole variable domain, remainder taken from reference TRBV5-4 and TRBJ2-3, is ETGVTQSPTHLIKTRGQQVTLRCSSQSGHNTVSWYQQALGQGPQFIFQYYREEENGRGNFPPRFSGLQFPNYSSELNVNALELDDSALYLCASSLARQDTQYFGPGTRLTVL.